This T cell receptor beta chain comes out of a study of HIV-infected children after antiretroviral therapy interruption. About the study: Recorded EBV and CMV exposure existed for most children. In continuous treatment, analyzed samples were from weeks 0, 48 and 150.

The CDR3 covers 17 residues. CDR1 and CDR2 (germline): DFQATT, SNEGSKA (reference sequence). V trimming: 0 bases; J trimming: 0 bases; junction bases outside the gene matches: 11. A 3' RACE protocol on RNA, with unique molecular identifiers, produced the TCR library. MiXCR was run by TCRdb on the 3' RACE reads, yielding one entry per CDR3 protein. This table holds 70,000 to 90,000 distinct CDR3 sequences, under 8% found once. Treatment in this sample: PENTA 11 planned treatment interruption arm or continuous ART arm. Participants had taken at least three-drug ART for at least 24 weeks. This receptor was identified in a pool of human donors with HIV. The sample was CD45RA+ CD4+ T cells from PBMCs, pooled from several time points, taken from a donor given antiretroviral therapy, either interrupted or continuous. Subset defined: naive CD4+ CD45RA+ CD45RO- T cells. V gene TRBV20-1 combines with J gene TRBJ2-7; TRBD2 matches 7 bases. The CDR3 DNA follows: TGCAGTGCTAGAGATCATGGGGAGGGCGGGAGCTCCTACGAGCAGTACTTC. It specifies CSARDHGEGGSSYEQYF.